Listed below are T cell receptor beta chains from one sample, sequenced in a study of regulatory T cells in long-lasting Graves disease. TCRdb recomputed calls from the multiplex PCR reads with MiXCR, one row per CDR3 protein. The sample contains hundreds of thousands of distinct CDR3 sequences, roughly 20% of which appear only once. The material was peripheral blood mononuclear cells (PBMCs), obtained when the disease was refractory, from a patient treated with antithyroid drugs. Source of these receptors: a female donor with Graves disease. Each CDR3 is given with its conserved first and last residue. D genes are given only for firm matches. Rows give clone size only sometimes, using once, few, many, or a class for an expanded clone.

clone_size j_call v_call d_call cdr3_nt cdr3_aa
many TRBJ2-7 TRBV30 . TGTGCCTGGAGTGGGACAGTGTCCTTCTACGAGCAGTACTTC CAWSGTVSFYEQYF
few TRBJ2-7 TRBV5-1 . TGCGCCAGCAGCTCGGGACGAGGAAGATTCGGGCAGTACTTC CASSSGRGRFGQYF
once TRBJ2-7 TRBV5-6 TRBD1 TGTGCCAGCAGCTCTGGTTTGGGGACAGGGAGCTACGAGCAGTACTTC CASSSGLGTGSYEQYF
. TRBJ1-4 TRBV4-2 TRBD1 TGTGCCAGCAGCCACCTACCGGGACAGGGACATGAAAAACTGTTTTTT CASSHLPGQGHEKLFF
. TRBJ2-7 TRBV10-3 TRBD1 TGTGCCATCAATAGACAGGGGGTGGCTCTCGAGCAGTACTTC CAINRQGVALEQYF
. TRBJ1-1 TRBV28 . TGTGCCAGCAGTTTTTCAGGCACCAACACTGAAGCTTTCTTT CASSFSGTNTEAFF
many TRBJ1-5 TRBV6-1 TRBD1 TGTGCCAGCCAGAGACAGGGGGTTTATCGCCAGCATTTT CASQRQGVYRQHF
many TRBJ2-5 TRBV5-8 . TGTGCCAGCAGCGAGGATCTGGGAATATCTAGGACGTGGGAGACCCAGTACTTC CASSEDLGISRTWETQYF
many TRBJ2-7 TRBV27 TRBD2 TGTGCCAGCAGTCTAGCGGGAGGCGCCTACGAGCAGTACTTC CASSLAGGAYEQYF
. TRBJ2-2 TRBV5-6 . TGTGCCAGCAGCTTGGATTCCAGTAACGGGGAGCTGTTTTTT CASSLDSSNGELFF
. TRBJ2-7 TRBV6-5 TRBD2 TGTGCCAGCAGTTGGGCACTAGCGGCCTACGAGCAGTACTTC CASSWALAAYEQYF
. TRBJ2-3 TRBV27 TRBD2 TGTGCCAGCAACCCCGGGACTAGTTATTCAGATACGCAGTATTTT CASNPGTSYSDTQYF
many TRBJ2-7 TRBV6-1 TRBD2 TGTGCCAGCAGTCGCGGGAGAGCCTTAGAGCAGTACTTC CASSRGRALEQYF
. TRBJ2-1 TRBV19 . TGTGCCAGTAGTACCGTGCAGGGAAACAATGAGCAGTTCTTC CASSTVQGNNEQFF
many TRBJ2-7 TRBV20-1 TRBD2 TGCAGTGCAGGGGCGGGAGTCGGAGGTGACGAGCAGTACTTC CSAGAGVGGDEQYF
many TRBJ2-5 TRBV19 . TGTGCCAGTAGTATCAGTTCACAGTACCAAGAGACCCAGTACTTC CASSISSQYQETQYF
many TRBJ2-7 TRBV6-1 TRBD1 TGTGCCAGCAGTACGGACAGGGGGCCTAACTACGAGCAGTACTTC CASSTDRGPNYEQYF
many TRBJ2-7 TRBV27 . TGTGCCAGCAGTTTATCACCCGAGGCCTACGAGCAGTACTTC CASSLSPEAYEQYF
many TRBJ2-7 TRBV12-3/TRBV12-4 TRBD1 TGTGCCAGCAGGGAAATCGGGACAGGGGCCGAGCAGTACTTC CASREIGTGAEQYF
. TRBJ2-3 TRBV7-3 . TGTGCCAGCAGCTTAGATCGGGGAGGTAGCGCAGATACGCAGTATTTT CASSLDRGGSADTQYF
many TRBJ2-5 TRBV12-3/TRBV12-4 TRBD1 TGTGCCAGCAGTGGACCGGGACAGGGTGTCGAGACCCAGTACTTC CASSGPGQGVETQYF
many TRBJ2-5 TRBV3-2 . TGTGCCAGCAGCCAGGACCACCCAAAAGAGACCCAGTACTTC CASSQDHPKETQYF
few TRBJ1-2 TRBV5-1 . TGCGCCAGCAGCCCGAGGGGGGCGGATGGCTACACCTTC CASSPRGADGYTF
. TRBJ2-1 TRBV25-1 . TGTGCCAGCAGTGCCTTAGGGGGGCGGGACAATGAGCAGTTCTTC CASSALGGRDNEQFF
many TRBJ1-1 TRBV29-1 . TGCAGCGTTGGGAACACTGAAGCTTTCTTT CSVGNTEAFF
many TRBJ1-1 TRBV28 TRBD1 TGTGCCAGCAGTCCGTGGACAGGGGGGGGGACTGAAGCTTTCTTT CASSPWTGGGTEAFF